The 27 T cell receptor beta chains below were found in one sample sequenced in a study of spatial heterogeneity in lung cancer. Study-wide findings and caveats: Higher tumor mutation counts went along with higher counts of expanded intratumoral alpha and beta TCRs.

Time point in this sample: sample taken at primary tumor resection. Which antigens these TCRs recognize remains unknown. TCRdb ran MiXCR on the 5' RACE reads and lists one entry per CDR3 protein. The table shows around 11,000 distinct CDR3 sequences, with around an eighth occurring only once. Source: lung tumor tissue, taken at surgery. Receptors were obtained from a female donor with early-stage non-small cell lung cancer.

This clonotype is labeled as medium-sized (0.01 to 0.1%). Here the CDR3 reads CASSQVATNEKLFF. CDR3 nucleotides: TGTGCCAGCAGCCAGGTTGCAACTAATGAAAAACTGTTTTTT. V usage is TRBV6-1 and J usage is TRBJ1-4; D uncertain. The V gene lost 6 bases and the J gene lost 0 bases, with 8 bases spanning the gap. Germline values: CDR1 MNHNS, CDR2 SASEGT. CDR3 length: 14 amino acids.

This clonotype has only one observation. The rearrangement joins TRBV7-2 to TRBJ2-5; 8 positions agree with TRBD1. V lost 4 bases, J lost 4 bases, and 11 bases stayed unmatched. CDR1 is SGHTA, CDR2 FQGNSA, per germline. The CDR3 loop spans 16 amino acids. CDR3 protein: CASSWNTGGRGETQYF. The CDR3 DNA sequence: TGTGCCAGCAGCTGGAATACAGGGGGTCGGGGAGAGACCCAGTACTTC.

The table lists this clonotype with many counts. The V and J genes are TRBV6-5 and TRBJ2-2, with D unresolved. V lost 8 bases and J 6 bases, leaving 10 bases between the germline ends. Germline V lookup: CDR1 MNHEY, CDR2 SVGAGI. CDR3 length: 12 amino acids. CDR3 in amino acids: CASGKYPGELFF. In nucleotides, the CDR3 is TGTGCCAGCGGAAAATACCCCGGGGAGCTGTTTTTT.

This clonotype showed up many times. The chain is built from TRBV12-3 or TRBV12-4 and TRBJ2-3; 13 nucleotides match TRBD2. The CDR3 runs to 16 residues. With 5 bases clipped from V and 6 bases from J, the junction kept 8 bases outside the gene matches. In DNA form, the CDR3 reads TGTGCCAGCAGTCTGGGGACTAGCGGGATATTGGATACGCAGTATTTT. Its translation: CASSLGTSGILDTQYF.

This clonotype was recorded at least ten times. The rearrangement joins TRBV20-1 to TRBJ2-1; 7 nucleotides line up with TRBD2. Germline V gene sequence: CDR1 DFQATT, CDR2 SNEGSKA (reference sequence). This CDR3 comprises 16 residues. J lost 4 bases, V lost 4 bases, and 13 bases had no gene match. For the CDR3, the DNA is TGCAGTGCTATCCCGGGGAGCGGGGAGAAATACAATGAGCAGTTCTTC. Its translation is CSAIPGSGEKYNEQFF.

The CDR3 protein is CASTPRRGPGVGNTIYF. DNA for the CDR3: TGTGCCAGCACCCCCCGCCGGGGCCCTGGGGTTGGAAACACCATATATTTT. This chain uses TRBV12-3 or TRBV12-4 with TRBJ1-3, with D perhaps matching TRBD1 (5 bases). The CDR3 is made up of 17 amino acids. V was shortened by 7 bases and J by 3 bases, with 22 bases between the two germline ends.

The V gene is TRBV6-5, the J gene TRBJ1-2; 9 bases are a match to TRBD1. V shed 7 bases and J 8 bases; nucleotides not matched to a gene: 11. Per the germline V gene, CDR1 is MNHEY and CDR2 is SVGAGI. The CDR3 contains 14 residues. This CDR3 is CASTTAGTGWGYTF. CDR3 in DNA: TGTGCCAGCACCACCGCCGGGACAGGGTGGGGCTACACCTTC.

CDR3 nucleotide sequence: TGTGCCAGCAGTAACCTTCTACCCGGCAGGGGGCCGGATGGCTACACCTTC. Translation gives CASSNLLPGRGPDGYTF. V and J are TRBV6-2 or TRBV6-3 and TRBJ1-2; 8 bases align to TRBD1. CDR1 and CDR2 from the germline V gene are MNHEY and SVGEGT. CDR3 size: 17 residues. V lost 5 bases to trimming and J lost 6 bases; unmatched junction nucleotides: 17.

CDR3 in amino acids: CASSLDRGLAEQYF. The CDR3 DNA reads TGTGCCAGCAGTCTAGACAGGGGGCTTGCCGAGCAGTACTTC. The chain couples TRBV12-3 or TRBV12-4 to TRBJ2-7; 10 bases fit TRBD1. The CDR3 is made up of 14 amino acids. V lost 5 bases and J lost 6; bases outside the gene matches: 7.

This clonotype came up many times. The chain links TRBV20-1 to TRBJ2-1; TRBD1 matches 8 bases. V dropped 6 bases and J dropped 6; count of bases not matched to a gene: 10. This CDR3 is 14 amino acids long. The germline CDR1 and CDR2 sequences are DFQATT and SNEGSKA (reference sequence). The CDR3 protein is CSAGSWTGSNEQFF. DNA of the CDR3: TGCAGTGCGGGATCATGGACAGGGAGCAATGAGCAGTTCTTC.

This clonotype was counted many times. This chain joins TRBV10-3 and TRBJ1-5; 9 nucleotides agree with TRBD1. Germline CDR1 reads ENHRY; CDR2 reads SYGVKD. V lost 4 bases to trimming and J lost 5 bases; unmatched junction nucleotides: 6. The CDR3 has 15 residues. The CDR3 nucleotides read TGTGCCATCAGTGGGGGGACAGGGACCGATCAGCCCCAGCATTTT. This translates into CAISGGTGTDQPQHF.

This clonotype is medium-sized in the sample. The chain links TRBV20-1 to TRBJ2-3; TRBD2 matches at 8 bases. This CDR3 has 20 residues. Germline CDR1 and CDR2: DFQATT and SNEGSKA (reference sequence). The J segment lost 0 bases and the V segment lost 1 base, leaving 18 bases of the junction unmatched. In DNA, the CDR3 is TGCAGTGCTAGAGTAACTGGAGGGATTCGGGGGGGTTTAAGCACAGATACGCAGTATTTT. Amino acids: CSARVTGGIRGGLSTDTQYF.

This clonotype was recorded at least ten times. The chain links TRBV6-5 to TRBJ1-1; D gene unclear. Germline V gives CDR1 MNHEY, CDR2 SVGAGI. The CDR3 is 12 residues long. The germline V and J ends were trimmed by 6 bases and 0 bases, with 5 bases remaining between them. This CDR3 reads CASRHLNTEAFF. DNA for the CDR3: TGTGCCAGCAGACATTTGAACACTGAAGCTTTCTTT.

This clonotype was counted many times. This chain links TRBV6-5 with TRBJ1-1; D gene ambiguous. V was clipped by 6 bases and J by 0 bases, with 11 bases between them. This CDR3 region has 14 residues. The germline V gene has CDR1 MNHEY and CDR2 SVGAGI. CDR3 nucleotide sequence: TGTGCCAGCAGGGTTATAGGGATGAACACTGAAGCTTTCTTT. Amino acids: CASRVIGMNTEAFF.

This clonotype has a handful of counts. V gene TRBV18 combines with J gene TRBJ2-1, with 7 bases that match TRBD1. The CDR3 runs 15 residues. Germline CDR1 and CDR2: KGHSH and LQKENI. Losses at the gene ends were 6 bases for V and 3 bases for J; bases not matched to a gene: 8. CDR3 sequence: CASSPSGTVYNEQFF. In DNA, the CDR3 is TGTGCCAGCTCCCCCTCCGGGACAGTCTACAATGAGCAGTTCTTC. Based on the CDR3 plus reference TRBV18 and TRBJ2-1, the full variable domain is NAGVMQNPRHLVRRRGQEARLRCSPMKGHSHVYWYRQLPEEGLKFMVYLQKENIIDESGMPKERFSAEFPKEGPSILRIQQVVRGDSAAYFCASSPSGTVYNEQFFGPGTRLTVL.

As regards this clonotype: A read error may account for a junction end that differs from germline. The chain recombines TRBV12-5 with TRBJ2-3, with a tentative D call TRBD2 (6 bases). Per germline, CDR1 LGHNT and CDR2 FRNRAP. The CDR3 loop spans 15 amino acids. The CDR3 coding sequence is TGTGCTAGTGCCGCGGGGCAGTCGAGCATAGATACGCAGTATTTT. Protein sequence: CASAAGQSSIDTQYF.

This clonotype was found a few times. The rearrangement joins TRBV9 to TRBJ2-2; D may correspond to TRBD1 or TRBD2 (5 bases each). The germline gives CDR1 SGDLS, CDR2 YYNGEE. V lost 4 bases and J 6 bases, leaving 10 bases between the germline ends. CDR3 length: 13 residues. This CDR3 reads CASSPLGAGELFF. The CDR3 DNA follows: TGTGCCAGCAGCCCACTGGGGGCCGGGGAGCTGTTTTTT.

The CDR3 nucleotides are TGTGCCAGCAAACCTGGACTAGCCAACAATGAGCAGTTCTTC. Its protein is CASKPGLANNEQFF. The V gene is TRBV6-2 or TRBV6-3, the J gene TRBJ2-1; 8 positions match TRBD2. The germline gives CDR1 MNHEY, CDR2 SVGEGT. The CDR3 runs 14 residues. The V and J ends lost 7 bases and 5 bases, in that order; junction bases with no gene match: 7.

By sample fraction, this clonotype is medium-sized. This chain connects TRBV7-6 to TRBJ2-1; no firm D call. The germline V gene has CDR1 SGHVS and CDR2 FNYEAQ. The CDR3 sequence is 14 residues long. V was pared by 1 base and J by 7 bases, with 11 bases between. DNA of the CDR3: TGTGCCAGCAGCTTAGTGGGTAGCCGGAATGAGCAGTTCTTC. Residues: CASSLVGSRNEQFF.

By sample fraction, this clonotype is medium-sized (0.01 to 0.1%). CDR3 in DNA: TGTGCCAGCAGTTCCTCAGTTGGCGGCGGCTACACCTTC. Its protein is CASSSSVGGGYTF. The V gene is TRBV27, the J gene TRBJ1-2; D remains ambiguous. V was pared by 4 bases and J by 8 bases, with 14 bases between. From germline, CDR1 is MNHEY and CDR2 SMNVEV (reference sequence). The CDR3 has 13 amino acids.

J is TRBJ2-5 and V is TRBV4-1, with D possibly TRBD2 on 5 matching bases. The CDR3 is 15 amino acids. V was trimmed by 3 bases and J by 2 bases, leaving 13 bases between them. Germline CDR1 is MGHRA and CDR2 is YSYEKL. CDR3 DNA: TGCGCCAGCAGCCAGCTCGGGGTCCCACAAGAGACCCAGTACTTC. Protein sequence: CASSQLGVPQETQYF.

The sample holds many counts of this clonotype. The rearrangement uses TRBV2 and TRBJ2-3; possibly TRBD1 for D (6 bases). CDR1 is SNHLY, CDR2 FYNNEI, per germline. This CDR3 contains 14 residues. With 4 bases removed from V and 2 bases from J, the gap between germline ends came to 10 bases. The CDR3 region has the DNA TGTGCCAGCAGTGTGGACAGCTCCACAGATACGCAGTATTTT. This translates into CASSVDSSTDTQYF.

The J gene is TRBJ1-4, the V gene TRBV20-1; D ambiguous. The CDR3 extends over 12 amino acids. The V end lost 0 bases, the J end lost 16 bases, and 15 bases lay between the germline ends. Germline V CDR1 and CDR2: DFQATT, SNEGSKA (reference sequence). Written as DNA, the CDR3 is TGCAGTGCTAGAGATATTCAAAATATGAGGTTTTTT. Translation gives CSARDIQNMRFF.

This clonotype is deemed medium-sized. The rearrangement links TRBV7-7 to TRBJ2-1; 8 nucleotides agree with TRBD1. The germline gives CDR1 SSHAT, CDR2 FNYEAQ (reference sequence). V shed 5 bases and J 6 bases; nucleotides not matched to a gene: 18. The CDR3 has 18 residues. The CDR3 is CASSPTAAQGALGNEQFF. CDR3 nucleotides: TGTGCCAGCAGCCCTACAGCCGCCCAGGGGGCATTAGGCAATGAGCAGTTCTTC.

This clonotype is medium-sized in the sample. This chain links TRBV30 with TRBJ1-5; 7 bases fit TRBD1. Germline V lookup: CDR1 GTSNPN, CDR2 SVGIG (reference sequence). The CDR3 runs 14 residues. The J segment lost 1 base and the V segment lost 3 bases, leaving 3 bases of the junction unmatched. CDR3 nucleotide sequence: TGTGCCTGGAGGGAGGGACAGAGCAATCAGCCCCAGCATTTT. Its protein product is CAWREGQSNQPQHF.

The chain joins TRBV25-1 to TRBJ2-2, with D perhaps TRBD1 (5 bases). The germline V gene has CDR1 MGHDK and CDR2 SYGVNS. Deletions cut 5 bases from V and 2 bases from J, with 9 bases between. The CDR3 contains 14 residues. CDR3 sequence (DNA): TGTGCCAGCAGTCCACAGGCCAACACCGGGGAGCTGTTTTTT. Its translation is CASSPQANTGELFF.

In this sample, this clonotype turned up many times. Here the CDR3 DNA reads TGTGCCTGGAGTGTACTTAGGGTAGCGGCCACAGATACGCAGTATTTT. Protein sequence: CAWSVLRVAATDTQYF. V and J are TRBV30 and TRBJ2-3; tentative D call: TRBD2 (6 bases). The germline V gene encodes CDR1 GTSNPN and CDR2 SVGIG (reference sequence). The CDR3 loop spans 16 amino acids. V lost 0 bases to trimming and J lost 2 bases, with 15 bases between them.